This TCR beta chain was documented in a study of blood T cell repertoires in COVID-19. Study-wide context: The samples span acute and convalescent COVID-19 from the United States, Italy and Spain. Sources were T cells, B-cell-depleted T cells, or PBMCs; the material itself was cDNA or gDNA.

Of note for this clone: One junction end does not reproduce the germline sequence, and a read error may be involved.

This table comes from immunoSEQ multiplex PCR, and its TCRdb copy is limited to in-frame clones, with some not included. This sample yields 70,000 or so clones, of which 75% to 90% are seen a single time; roughly 12% belongs to the top ten. The CDR3 contains 14 residues. CDR1 and CDR2 (germline): MNHNS, SASEGT. The receptor was derived from a man aged 50 to 59 with COVID-19, enrolled during active disease. Material for sequencing was peripheral blood. The genes are TRBV6-1 and TRBJ2-7; tentative D call: TRBD2 (6 bases). CDR3 in amino acids: CASREGGTAYEQYF. The CDR3 coding sequence is TGTGCCAGCAGGGAAGGCGGGACGGCCTACGAGCAGTACTTC.